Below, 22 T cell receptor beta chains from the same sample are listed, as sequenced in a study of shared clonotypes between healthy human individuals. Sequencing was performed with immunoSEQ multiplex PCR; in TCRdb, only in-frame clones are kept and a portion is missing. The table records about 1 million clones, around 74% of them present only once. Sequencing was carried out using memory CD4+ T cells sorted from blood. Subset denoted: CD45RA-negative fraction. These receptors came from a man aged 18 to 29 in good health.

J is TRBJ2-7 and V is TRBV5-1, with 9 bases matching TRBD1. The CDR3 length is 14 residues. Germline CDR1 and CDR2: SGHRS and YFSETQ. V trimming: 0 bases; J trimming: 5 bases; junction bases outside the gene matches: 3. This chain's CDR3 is CASSLVTGGDEQYF. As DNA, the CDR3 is TGCGCCAGCAGCTTGGTCACAGGGGGCGACGAGCAGTACTTC.

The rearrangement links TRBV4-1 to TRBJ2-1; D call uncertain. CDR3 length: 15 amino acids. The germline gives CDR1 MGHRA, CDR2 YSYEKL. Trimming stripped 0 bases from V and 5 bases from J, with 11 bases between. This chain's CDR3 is CASSQDYRRDNEQFF. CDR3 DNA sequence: TGCGCCAGCAGCCAAGATTATCGTAGGGACAATGAGCAGTTCTTC.

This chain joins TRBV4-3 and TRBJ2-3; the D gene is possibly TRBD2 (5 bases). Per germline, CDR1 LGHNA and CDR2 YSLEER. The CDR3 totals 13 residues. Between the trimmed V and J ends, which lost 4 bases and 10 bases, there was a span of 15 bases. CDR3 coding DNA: TGCGCCAGCAGCCCTGAACTAGAATTGGCGCAGTATTTT. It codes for CASSPELELAQYF.

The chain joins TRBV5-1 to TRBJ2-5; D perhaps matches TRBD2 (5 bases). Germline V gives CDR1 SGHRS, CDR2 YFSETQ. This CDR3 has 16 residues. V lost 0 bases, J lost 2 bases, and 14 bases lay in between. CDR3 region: CASSLGSETRQETQYF. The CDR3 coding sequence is TGCGCCAGCAGCTTGGGTAGCGAGACACGTCAAGAGACCCAGTACTTC.

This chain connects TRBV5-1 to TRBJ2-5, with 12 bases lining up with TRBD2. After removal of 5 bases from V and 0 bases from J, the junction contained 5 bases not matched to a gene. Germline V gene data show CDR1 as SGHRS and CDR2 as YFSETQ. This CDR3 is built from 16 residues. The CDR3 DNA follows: TGCGCCAGCAGTCGACTAGCGGGGGAGTACCAAGAGACCCAGTACTTC. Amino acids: CASSRLAGEYQETQYF.

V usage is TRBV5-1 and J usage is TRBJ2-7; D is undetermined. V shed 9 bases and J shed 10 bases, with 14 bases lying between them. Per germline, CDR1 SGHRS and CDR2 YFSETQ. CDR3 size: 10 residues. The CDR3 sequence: CATPPWAQYF. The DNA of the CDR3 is TGCGCCACCCCACCCTGGGCTCAGTACTTC.

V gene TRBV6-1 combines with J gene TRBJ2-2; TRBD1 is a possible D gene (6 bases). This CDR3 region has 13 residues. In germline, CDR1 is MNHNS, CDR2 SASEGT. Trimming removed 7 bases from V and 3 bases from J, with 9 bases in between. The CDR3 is CASTQGHTGELFF. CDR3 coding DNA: TGTGCCAGCACTCAGGGGCACACCGGGGAGCTGTTTTTT.

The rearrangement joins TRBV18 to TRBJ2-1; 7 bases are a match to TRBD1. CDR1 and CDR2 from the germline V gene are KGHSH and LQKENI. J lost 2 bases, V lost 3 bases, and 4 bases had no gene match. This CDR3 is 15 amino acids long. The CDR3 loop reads CASSPDRLAYNEQFF. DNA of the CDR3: TGTGCCAGCTCACCGGACAGGTTGGCCTACAATGAGCAGTTCTTC.

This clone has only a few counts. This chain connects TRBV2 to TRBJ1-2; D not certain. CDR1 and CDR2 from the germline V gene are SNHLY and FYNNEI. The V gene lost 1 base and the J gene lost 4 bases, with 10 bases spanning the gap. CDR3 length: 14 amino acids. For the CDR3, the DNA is TGTGCCAGCAGTGAAGGAGTGAGCGCCTATGGCTACACCTTC. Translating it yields CASSEGVSAYGYTF.

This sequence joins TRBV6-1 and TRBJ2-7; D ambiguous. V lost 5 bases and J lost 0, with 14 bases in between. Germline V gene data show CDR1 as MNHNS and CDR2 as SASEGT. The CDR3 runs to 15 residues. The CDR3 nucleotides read TGTGCCAGCAGTTCGGGTGAAATTAGCTCCTACGAGCAGTACTTC. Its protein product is CASSSGEISSYEQYF.

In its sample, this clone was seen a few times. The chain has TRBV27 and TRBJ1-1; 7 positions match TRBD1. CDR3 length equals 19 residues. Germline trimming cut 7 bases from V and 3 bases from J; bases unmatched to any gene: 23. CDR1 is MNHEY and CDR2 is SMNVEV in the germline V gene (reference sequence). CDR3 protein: CASTKVKTPRGALDTEAFF. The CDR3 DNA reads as TGTGCCAGCACCAAAGTTAAGACCCCCAGGGGGGCTTTGGACACTGAAGCTTTCTTT.

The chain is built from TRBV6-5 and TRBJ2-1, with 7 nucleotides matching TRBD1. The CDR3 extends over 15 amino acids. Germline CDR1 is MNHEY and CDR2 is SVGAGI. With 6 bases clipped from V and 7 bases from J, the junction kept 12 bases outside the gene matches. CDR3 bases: TGTGCCAGCAGAACCTCGGGACAGAGGAGAAATGAGCAGTTCTTC. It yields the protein CASRTSGQRRNEQFF.

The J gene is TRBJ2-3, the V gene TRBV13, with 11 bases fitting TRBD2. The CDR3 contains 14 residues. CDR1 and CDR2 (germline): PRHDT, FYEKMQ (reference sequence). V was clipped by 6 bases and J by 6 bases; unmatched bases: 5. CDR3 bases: TGTGCCAGCAGTCATAGCGGGGGGGTGGATACGCAGTATTTT. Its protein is CASSHSGGVDTQYF.

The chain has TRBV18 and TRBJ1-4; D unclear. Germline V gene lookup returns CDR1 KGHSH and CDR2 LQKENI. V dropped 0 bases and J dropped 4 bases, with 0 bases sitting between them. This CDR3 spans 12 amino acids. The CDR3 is CASSPPNEKLFF. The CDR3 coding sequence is TGTGCCAGCTCACCACCTAATGAAAAACTGTTTTTT.

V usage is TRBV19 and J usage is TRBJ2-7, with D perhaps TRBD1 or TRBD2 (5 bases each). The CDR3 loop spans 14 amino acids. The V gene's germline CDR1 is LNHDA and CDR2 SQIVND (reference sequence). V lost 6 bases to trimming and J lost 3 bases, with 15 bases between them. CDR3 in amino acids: CASSPSRGNYEQYF. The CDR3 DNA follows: TGTGCCAGTAGCCCAAGCCGGGGCAACTACGAGCAGTACTTC.

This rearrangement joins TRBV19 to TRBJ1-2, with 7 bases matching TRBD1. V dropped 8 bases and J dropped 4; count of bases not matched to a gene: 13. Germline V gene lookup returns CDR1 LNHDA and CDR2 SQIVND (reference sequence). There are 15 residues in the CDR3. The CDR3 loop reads CASCPNAGGVYGYTF. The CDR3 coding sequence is TGTGCCAGTTGTCCCAACGCAGGGGGGGTCTATGGCTACACCTTC.

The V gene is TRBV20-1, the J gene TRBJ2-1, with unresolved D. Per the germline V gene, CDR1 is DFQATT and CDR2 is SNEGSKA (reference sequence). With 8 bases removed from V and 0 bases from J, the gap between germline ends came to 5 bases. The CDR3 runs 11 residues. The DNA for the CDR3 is TGCAGTACGGGCTCCTACAATGAGCAGTTCTTC. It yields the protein CSTGSYNEQFF.

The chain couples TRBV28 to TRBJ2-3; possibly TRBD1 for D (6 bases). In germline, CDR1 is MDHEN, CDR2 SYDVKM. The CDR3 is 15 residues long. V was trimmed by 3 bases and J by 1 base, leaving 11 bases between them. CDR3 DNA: TGTGCCAGCAGTTTGCAGGGGTCAGGCACAGATACGCAGTATTTT. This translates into CASSLQGSGTDTQYF.

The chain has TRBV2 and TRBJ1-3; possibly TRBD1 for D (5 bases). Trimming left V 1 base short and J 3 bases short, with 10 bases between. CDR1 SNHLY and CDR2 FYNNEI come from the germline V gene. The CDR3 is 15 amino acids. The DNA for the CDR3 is TGTGCCAGCAGTGAAGGGGGGTCTGTTGGAAACACCATATATTTT. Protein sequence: CASSEGGSVGNTIYF.

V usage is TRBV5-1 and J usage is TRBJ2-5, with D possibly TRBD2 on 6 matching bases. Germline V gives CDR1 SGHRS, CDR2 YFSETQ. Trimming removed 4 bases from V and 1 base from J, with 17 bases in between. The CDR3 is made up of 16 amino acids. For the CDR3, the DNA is TGCGCCAGCAGCGTAACCGGGACTGCCGGCCAAGAGACCCAGTACTTC. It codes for CASSVTGTAGQETQYF.

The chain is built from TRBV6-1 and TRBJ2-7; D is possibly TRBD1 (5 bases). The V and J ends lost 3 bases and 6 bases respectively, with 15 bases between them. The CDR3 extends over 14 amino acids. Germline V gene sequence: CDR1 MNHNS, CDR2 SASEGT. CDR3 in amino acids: CASSDQAGKVEQYF. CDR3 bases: TGTGCCAGCAGTGATCAGGCAGGGAAGGTCGAGCAGTACTTC.

The CDR3 DNA sequence: TGCGCCAGCAGTCCGGGACAAACCGGAGACGAGCAGTACTTC. This translates into CASSPGQTGDEQYF. The rearrangement uses TRBV5-1 and TRBJ2-7; perhaps TRBD1 as D (6 bases). V was cut by 5 bases and J by 5 bases, with 17 bases left in between. The CDR3 is made up of 14 amino acids. The germline gives CDR1 SGHRS, CDR2 YFSETQ.